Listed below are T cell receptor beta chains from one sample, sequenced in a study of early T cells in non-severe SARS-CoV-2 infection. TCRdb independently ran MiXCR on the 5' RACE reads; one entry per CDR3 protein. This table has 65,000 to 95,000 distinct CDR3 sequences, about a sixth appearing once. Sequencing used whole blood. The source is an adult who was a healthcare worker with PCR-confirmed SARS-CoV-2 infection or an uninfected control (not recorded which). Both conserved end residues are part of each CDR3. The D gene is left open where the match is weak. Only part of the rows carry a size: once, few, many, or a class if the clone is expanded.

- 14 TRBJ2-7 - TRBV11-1 TGTGCCAGCAGCTCACGGGGCTTCTCCTACGAGCAGTACTTC CASSSRGFSYEQYF
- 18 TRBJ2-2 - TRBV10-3 TGTGCCATCAGTTCCACTGCACAGGGGCGCGGGGACACCGGGGAGCTGTTTTTT CAISSTAQGRGDTGELFF
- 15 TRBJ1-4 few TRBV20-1 TGCAGTGCTACTTGGACAGCAGGAAGAAATGAAAAACTGTTTTTT CSATWTAGRNEKLFF
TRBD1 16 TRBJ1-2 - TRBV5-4 TGTGCCAGCAGCTTGGGTGAGACAGGGTGGATCTATGGCTACACCTTC CASSLGETGWIYGYTF
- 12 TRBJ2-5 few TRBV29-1 TGCAGCGTTGAACCAGGGTCGGAGACCCAGTACTTC CSVEPGSETQYF
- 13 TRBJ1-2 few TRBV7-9 TGTGCCAGCAGCTTCAAGGGGAACTATGGCTACACCTTC CASSFKGNYGYTF
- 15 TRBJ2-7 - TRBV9 TGTGCCAGCAGCCCAAGCCACGGGAGCTCCTACGAGCAGTACTTC CASSPSHGSSYEQYF
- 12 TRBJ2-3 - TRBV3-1 TGTGCCAGCAGCCAAGATGAAGATACGCAGTATTTT CASSQDEDTQYF
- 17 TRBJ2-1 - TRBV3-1 TGTGCCAGCAGCCAAGTTGAGGGGGGAGGGTTCTACAATGAGCAGTTCTTC CASSQVEGGGFYNEQFF
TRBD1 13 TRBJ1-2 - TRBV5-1 TGCGCCAGCATTGGATCAGGGGGCTATGGCTACACCTTC CASIGSGGYGYTF
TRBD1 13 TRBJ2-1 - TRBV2 TGTGCCAGCAGTCCCCAGGGGGACAATGAGCAGTTCTTC CASSPQGDNEQFF
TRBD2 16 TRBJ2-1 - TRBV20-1 TGCAGTGCTTTGAGATCTAGCGGGAGGCGGTGGGATGAGCAGTTCTTC CSALRSSGRRWDEQFF
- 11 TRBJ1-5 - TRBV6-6 TGTGCCAGCCGGCAAACTCAGCCCCAGCATTTT CASRQTQPQHF
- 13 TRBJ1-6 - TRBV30 TGTGCCTGGGCCCCGACAGCCAATTCACCCCTCCACTTT CAWAPTANSPLHF
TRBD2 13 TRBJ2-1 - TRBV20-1 TGCAGTGTAGAGCGGGGGGCCTACAATGAGCAGTTCTTC CSVERGAYNEQFF
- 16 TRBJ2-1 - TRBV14 TGTGCCAGCACCAGAAGCGGAGCATCGAGTTACAATGAGCAGTTCTTC CASTRSGASSYNEQFF
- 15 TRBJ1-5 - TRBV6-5 TGTGCCAGCAGTTACTCCCGGGAATGGGATCAGCCCCAGCATTTT CASSYSREWDQPQHF
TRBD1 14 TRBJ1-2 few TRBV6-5 TGTGCCAGCAGTTACTCGTCAGGGGGATATGGCTACACCTTC CASSYSSGGYGYTF
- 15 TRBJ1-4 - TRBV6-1 TGTGCCAGCAGAACCGCGACAGCCGGTAATGAAAAACTGTTTTTT CASRTATAGNEKLFF
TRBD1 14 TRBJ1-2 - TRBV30 TGTGCCTGGAGGAGGACAGGGGGGCACTATGGCTACACCTTC CAWRRTGGHYGYTF
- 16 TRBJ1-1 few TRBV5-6 TGTGCCAGCTCCCCTCCGCGGGCGAGCTTGAACACTGAAGCTTTCTTT CASSPPRASLNTEAFF
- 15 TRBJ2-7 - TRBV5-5 TGTGCCAGCAGCTTGTTAGGGGGGGACACCTACGAGCAGTACTTC CASSLLGGDTYEQYF
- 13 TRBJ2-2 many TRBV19 TGTGCCAGTACCTTCTCTTGGGCCGGGGAGCTGTTTTTT CASTFSWAGELFF
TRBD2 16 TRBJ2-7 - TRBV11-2 TGTGCCAGCAGCTTAGAGATAGCGGGAGGCCTTTTAGAGCAGTACTTC CASSLEIAGGLLEQYF
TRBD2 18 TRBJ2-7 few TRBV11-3 TGTGCCAGCAGCTTAAACGGGAGGGCCGTTCCTAACCCTTACGAGCAGTACTTC CASSLNGRAVPNPYEQYF
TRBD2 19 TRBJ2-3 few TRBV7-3 TGTGCCAGCAGCTCAGGGGTCGGGACTAGCGGTACCTGGGCAGATACGCAGTATTTT CASSSGVGTSGTWADTQYF
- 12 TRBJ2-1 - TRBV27 TGTGCCAGCAGTCCCTCCTACAATGAGCAGTTCTTC CASSPSYNEQFF
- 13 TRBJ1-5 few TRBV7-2 TGTGCCAGCAGCTTTTTAATAGATCAGCCCCAGCATTTT CASSFLIDQPQHF
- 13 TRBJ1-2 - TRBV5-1 TGCGCCAGCAGCTTGGGCGAATTCTATGGCTACACCTTC CASSLGEFYGYTF
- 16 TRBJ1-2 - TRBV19 TGTGCCAGTAGTATCGACAGCCTCCGCGATAACTATGGCTACACCTTC CASSIDSLRDNYGYTF
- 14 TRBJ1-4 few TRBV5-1 TGCGCCAGCAGCTTGGGGGCGGCTAATGAAAAACTGTTTTTT CASSLGAANEKLFF
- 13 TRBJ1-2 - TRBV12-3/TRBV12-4 TGTGCCAGCAGTTACGACGGGCTTAGGGGCTACACCTTC CASSYDGLRGYTF
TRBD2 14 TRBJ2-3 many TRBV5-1 TGCGCCAGCAGCTCGGGACTAGTGGGGTCGACGCAGTATTTT CASSSGLVGSTQYF
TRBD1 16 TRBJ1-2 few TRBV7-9 TGTGCCAGCAGCAGTGGCCGGGACAGTTCTCCGTATGGCTACACCTTC CASSSGRDSSPYGYTF
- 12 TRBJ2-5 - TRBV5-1 TGCGCCAGCAGCTTGGCCCCGGAGACCCAGTACTTC CASSLAPETQYF
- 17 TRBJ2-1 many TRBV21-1 TGTGCCAGCAGCCCGAACGTAGCGGGACAAACCTACAATGAGCAGTTCTTC CASSPNVAGQTYNEQFF
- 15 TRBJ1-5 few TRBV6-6 TGTGCCAGCAGTTACAGGGACTTCGACAATCAGCCCCAGCATTTT CASSYRDFDNQPQHF
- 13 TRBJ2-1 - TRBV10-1 TGCGCCAGCAGTGAGGGACTTTACAATGAGCAGTTCTTC CASSEGLYNEQFF
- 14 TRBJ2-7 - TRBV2 TGTGCCAGCATATTCAGGAAGAAAAGCTACGAGCAGTACTTC CASIFRKKSYEQYF
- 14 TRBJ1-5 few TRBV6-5 TGTGCCAGCAGTTACGGGGGCCCGGATCAGCCCCAGCATTTT CASSYGGPDQPQHF
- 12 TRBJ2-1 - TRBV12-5 TGTGCTAGTGGTTTCGGAGACAATGAGCAGTTCTTC CASGFGDNEQFF
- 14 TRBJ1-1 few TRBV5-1 TGCGCCAGCAGCTTAACCGGTTCCTACACTGAAGCTTTCTTT CASSLTGSYTEAFF
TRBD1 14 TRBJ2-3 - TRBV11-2 TGTGCCAGCAGCCCGGGACAGAACACAGATACGCAGTATTTT CASSPGQNTDTQYF
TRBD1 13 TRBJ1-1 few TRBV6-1 TGTGCCAGCAGAGAAACAGGGGGCACTGAAGCTTTCTTT CASRETGGTEAFF
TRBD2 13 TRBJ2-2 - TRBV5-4 TGTGCCAGCAGCACCGGGACTACAGGGGAGCTGTTTTTT CASSTGTTGELFF
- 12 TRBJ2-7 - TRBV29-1 TGCAGCGTTGGGCCGGGGACCTACGAGCAGTACTTC CSVGPGTYEQYF
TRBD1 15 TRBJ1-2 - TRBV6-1 TGTGCCAGCAGTGAAGCGCCGGGACAGCACTATGGCTACACCTTC CASSEAPGQHYGYTF
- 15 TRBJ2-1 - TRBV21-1 TGTGCCAGCAGCAAAGTTACGGGAGAGTACAATGAGCAGTTCTTC CASSKVTGEYNEQFF
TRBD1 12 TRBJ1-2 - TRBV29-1 TGCAGCGTAGGAGGGGGCAACTATGGCTACACCTTC CSVGGGNYGYTF
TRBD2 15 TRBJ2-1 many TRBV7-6 TGTGCCAGCAGCTTGACCCCTAGCGGGGGAAGCGAACAGTTCTTC CASSLTPSGGSEQFF
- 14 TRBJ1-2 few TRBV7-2 TGTGCCAGCACCCTGAGCAGGACAAACTATGGCTACACCTTC CASTLSRTNYGYTF
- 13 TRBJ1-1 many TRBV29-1 TGCAGCGTTGAGGGGGTTTTCGGCACTGAAGCTTTCTTT CSVEGVFGTEAFF
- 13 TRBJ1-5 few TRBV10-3 TGTGCCATCAGGGCCACCGACGGCCAGCCCCAGCATTTT CAIRATDGQPQHF